These T cell receptor beta chains were read from a single sample in a study of T cell responses to AZD1222 COVID-19 vaccine. Clones were read by immunoSEQ multiplex PCR, and TCRdb kept only the in-frame ones, dropping some. The table has 120,000 or so clones, about 93% seen once. Material: peripheral blood, obtained 28 days after the second dose of the MenACWY control vaccine. All receptors come from an adult who received the MenACWY meningococcal vaccine as a control. Both conserved end residues are part of each CDR3. A D gene is named only where the DNA matches it firmly.

J,D,V,length,CDR3
TRBJ2-1,TRBD2,TRBV27,15,CASTDAGGSYNEQFF
TRBJ1-6,.,TRBV7-8,15,CASSLEEVYNSPLHF
TRBJ2-2,.,TRBV18,15,CASSPTGGSTGELFF
TRBJ2-1,.,TRBV7-2,13,CASSPSPSNEQFF
TRBJ2-2,.,TRBV6-5,15,CASSYESRSTGELFF
TRBJ2-1,.,TRBV7-9,15,CASSLGGGSHNEQFF
TRBJ2-3,.,TRBV19,18,CASSIVIKGPYPGDTQYF
TRBJ2-1,TRBD1,TRBV15,13,CATSSDRANEQFF
TRBJ1-6,TRBD1,TRBV4-1,18,CASSPRDRGSSYNSPLHF
TRBJ1-5,.,TRBV21-1,16,CASSKGSGAGNQPQHF
TRBJ1-3,.,TRBV5-5,16,CASSWDTGTAGNTIYF
TRBJ1-6,TRBD1,TRBV27,14,CASRRQGPNSPLHF
TRBJ2-4,TRBD2,TRBV3-1/TRBV3-2,16,CASSPRAGDPKNIQYF